The 28 T cell receptor beta chains below come from one sample, sequenced in a study of regulatory T cells in long-lasting Graves disease (dated by TCRdb to the early 2020s). In the paper's terms, the time point label means: newly diagnosed GD, antithyroid drugs for less than 3 months. For both TCR sequencing and RNA sequencing, RNA was extracted from PBMCs in TRIzol. Library method: multiplex PCR. Data came from an Illumina HiSeq 4000. TCR beta libraries were built with iRepertoire HTBI primers and Arm-PCR amplification of CDR3 regions. TCRdb's own reprocessing of the public reads used fastp at Q25 and MiXCR and kept productive beta chains. Identical CDR3 proteins give one entry, which carries the most common genes and DNA. Counted in this sample were 400,000 to 650,000 distinct CDR3 sequences; around 16% of them appeared once. In total, the top ten clones hold roughly 25% of the sample. These data also featured in a second study, about T cells in Graves' hyperthyroidism and ophthalmopathy.

Sequencing used peripheral blood mononuclear cells (PBMCs), obtained at new diagnosis, from a patient treated with antithyroid drugs. The receptors stem from a woman aged 35-65 years with Graves disease. Donor details come from another sample of the same person, matched by shared clones.

This clonotype was seen many times. This chain links TRBV6-1 with TRBJ1-6, with TRBD1 identical over 8 bases. Germline V gives CDR1 MNHNS, CDR2 SASEGT. The CDR3 is 14 residues long. Trimming took 8 bases from V and 3 from J; bases not matched to a gene: 3. CDR3 sequence: CASGTGIYNSPLHF. CDR3 in DNA: TGTGCCAGCGGGACAGGAATCTATAATTCACCCCTCCACTTT.

The chain joins TRBV6-5 to TRBJ2-1; 8 nucleotides align to TRBD1. With 4 bases clipped from V and 8 bases from J, the junction kept 7 bases outside the gene matches. The CDR3 loop spans 14 amino acids. Germline CDR1 is MNHEY and CDR2 is SVGAGI. The CDR3 DNA is TGTGCCAGCAGTTGGGGGACAGGTATGGATGAGCAGTTCTTC. Translating gives CASSWGTGMDEQFF.

This clonotype was seen more than once but under ten times. The chain is built from TRBV10-3 and TRBJ1-3; tentative D call: TRBD1 (6 bases). This CDR3 spans 14 amino acids. Trimming left V 3 bases short and J 5 bases short, with 11 bases between. The germline V gene has CDR1 ENHRY and CDR2 SYGVKD. CDR3 loop: CAISEQGSRNTIYF. The CDR3 nucleotides read TGTGCCATCAGTGAACAGGGATCAAGAAACACCATATATTTT.

V is TRBV30 and J is TRBJ1-4; D perhaps matches TRBD1 (6 bases). The CDR3 is made up of 13 amino acids. V lost 2 bases and J lost 8, with 12 bases in between. Per germline, CDR1 GTSNPN and CDR2 SVGIG (reference sequence). The CDR3 region has the DNA TGTGCCTGGAGTTTGGCGAGGGGGGAAAAACTGTTTTTT. Protein: CAWSLARGEKLFF. The whole variable domain, remainder taken from reference TRBV30 and TRBJ1-4, is SQTIHQWPATLVQPVGSPLSLECTVEGTSNPNLYWYRQAAGRGLQLLFYSVGIGQISSEVPQNLSASRPQDRQFILSSKKLLLSDSGFYLCAWSLARGEKLFFGSGTQLSVL.

The chain combines TRBV7-6 with TRBJ2-2; D is uncertain. The CDR3 is 13 residues long. Germline V gene lookup returns CDR1 SGHVS and CDR2 FNYEAQ. V was clipped by 6 bases and J by 7 bases, with 12 bases between them. The CDR3 region is CASSLPDGGELFF. The CDR3 nucleotides read TGTGCCAGCAGTTTGCCGGACGGCGGGGAGCTGTTTTTT.

This clonotype was detected only a few times. The chain recombines TRBV7-9 with TRBJ2-2; 7 bases match TRBD1. Trimming at V came to 6 bases and at J to 7 bases, leaving 20 bases not matched to a gene. The CDR3 contains 18 residues. CDR1 and CDR2 (germline): SEHNR, FQNEAQ (reference sequence). The CDR3 nucleotides read TGTGCCAGCAGTAGGGACAGACAGGGAGAGTTTTACGGCGGGGAGCTGTTTTTT. This codes for CASSRDRQGEFYGGELFF. Supplemented by reference TRBV7-9 and TRBJ2-2, the full variable domain reads DTGVSQNPRHKITKRGQNVTFRCDPISEHNRLYWYRQTLGQGPEFLTYFQNEAQLEKSRLLSDRFSAERPKGSFSTLEIQRTEQGDSAMYLCASSRDRQGEFYGGELFFGEGSRLTVL.

This clonotype showed up many times. J is TRBJ1-2 and V is TRBV6-1; D is uncertain. The ends were cut back, 7 bases at V and 4 bases at J, with 13 bases in the middle. The CDR3 totals 13 residues. Germline V lookup: CDR1 MNHNS, CDR2 SASEGT. Here the CDR3 reads CASTRDTSYGYTF. CDR3 DNA sequence: TGTGCCAGCACCAGAGATACTAGCTATGGCTACACCTTC.

Notes on this clonotype: This sequence may be a read error, since a much larger clone differs from it by one base. The V gene is TRBV12-3 or TRBV12-4, the J gene TRBJ2-2; 8 bases align to TRBD2. The V segment lost 5 bases and the J segment 3 bases; nucleotides outside the gene matches: 8. This CDR3 is 16 amino acids long. The CDR3 region is CASSPGAGAHTGELFF. Here the CDR3 DNA reads TGTGCCAGCAGTCCAGGAGCGGGGGCTCACACCGGGGAGCTGTTTTTT.

This clonotype was seen only a few times. The chain combines TRBV6-1 with TRBJ2-2, with TRBD1 matching over 9 bases. Germline V gives CDR1 MNHNS, CDR2 SASEGT. Trimming removed 6 bases from V and 7 bases from J; junction bases left unmatched: 9. CDR3 length: 15 amino acids. Here the CDR3 reads CASSHGTGSGGELFF. CDR3 nucleotide sequence: TGTGCCAGCAGCCACGGGACAGGGTCGGGCGGGGAGCTGTTTTTT.

This clonotype was counted a few times. The chain carries TRBV20-1 and TRBJ2-7; D assignment may be TRBD1 or TRBD2 (5 bases each). V was shortened by 6 bases and J by 3 bases, with 18 bases between the two germline ends. CDR3 size: 14 residues. From germline, CDR1 is DFQATT and CDR2 SNEGSKA (reference sequence). Here the CDR3 reads CSARALTVVYEQYF. The CDR3 DNA sequence: TGCAGTGCGAGGGCCCTGACAGTAGTCTACGAGCAGTACTTC.

J is TRBJ2-7 and V is TRBV20-1; D is possibly TRBD1 or TRBD2 (5 bases each). V dropped 3 bases and J dropped 9 bases, with 24 bases sitting between them. Germline V gene data show CDR1 as DFQATT and CDR2 as SNEGSKA (reference sequence). The CDR3 contains 15 residues. CDR3 amino acids: CSARYYRDRPTRQYF. The CDR3 DNA sequence: TGCAGTGCTAGGTACTACCGGGACCGTCCTACGAGGCAGTACTTC.

In this sample, this clonotype turned up many times. The chain uses TRBV12-3 or TRBV12-4 and TRBJ2-3, with 10 positions matching TRBD2. The V gene end was trimmed by 3 bases and the J gene end by 7 bases; junction bases not matched to a gene: 7. The CDR3 sequence is 15 residues long. This CDR3 is CASSFLAGATNTQYF. The CDR3 DNA sequence: TGTGCCAGCAGTTTCCTAGCGGGGGCCACGAATACGCAGTATTTT.

With respect to this clonotype: A much larger clone differs by one base, so this may be a read error. The chain uses TRBV7-3 and TRBJ2-7; 12 positions agree with TRBD2. V lost 0 bases and J lost 7; bases outside the gene matches: 10. Germline loops: CDR1 SGHTA, CDR2 FQGTGA. The CDR3 contains 17 residues. CDR3 sequence reads: CASSLTELAGGGHEQYF. As DNA, the CDR3 is TGTGCCAGCAGCTTAACGGAACTAGCGGGGGGCGGCCATGAGCAGTACTTC.

This clonotype showed up many times. DNA of the CDR3: TGTGCCAGCAGTTTAGAAGGGACAGGGGTGAACACTGAAGCTTTCTTT. This translates into CASSLEGTGVNTEAFF. The V call is TRBV28, the J call TRBJ1-1; 10 positions match TRBD1. In germline, CDR1 is MDHEN, CDR2 SYDVKM. The CDR3 runs 16 residues. The V segment lost 2 bases and the J segment 0 bases; nucleotides outside the gene matches: 3. Using reference TRBV28 and TRBJ1-1 for the parts outside the CDR3, the full variable domain is DVKVTQSSRYLVKRTGEKVFLECVQDMDHENMFWYRQDPGLGLRLIYFSYDVKMKEKGDIPEGYSVSREKKERFSLILESASTNQTSMYLCASSLEGTGVNTEAFFGQGTRLTVV.

This chain uses TRBV20-1 with TRBJ1-4; TRBD1 is a possible D gene (5 bases). This CDR3 has 13 residues. The V and J ends lost 1 base and 3 bases respectively, with 6 bases between them. Germline values: CDR1 DFQATT, CDR2 SNEGSKA (reference sequence). CDR3 sequence (DNA): TGCAGTGCTAGAGGGGACCCTAATGAAAAACTGTTTTTT. Translated: CSARGDPNEKLFF.

This clonotype was found a few times. V is TRBV19 and J is TRBJ1-5; 7 nucleotides align to TRBD1. Per the germline V gene, CDR1 is LNHDA and CDR2 is SQIVND (reference sequence). V was clipped by 5 bases and J by 7 bases; unmatched bases: 8. This CDR3 is 14 amino acids long. The CDR3 DNA reads as TGTGCCAGTAGTCTCCGGGACAGTGGGCAGCCCCAGCATTTT. This translates into CASSLRDSGQPQHF.

This chain links TRBV27 with TRBJ2-1; D is unclear. This CDR3 comprises 13 residues. V was shortened by 3 bases and J by 10 bases, with 13 bases between the two germline ends. Germline-derived CDR1 and CDR2 are MNHEY and SMNVEV (reference sequence). CDR3: CASSFNSLGEQFF. The CDR3 DNA reads as TGTGCCAGCAGTTTTAACAGTCTCGGCGAGCAGTTCTTC.

This clonotype turned up a few times. The chain has TRBV3-1 and TRBJ1-5; no definite D call. This CDR3 region has 14 residues. Trimming left V 5 bases short and J 0 bases short, with 8 bases between. Germline V gene data show CDR1 as LGHDT and CDR2 as YNNKEL (reference sequence). The CDR3 sequence: CASSATDSNQPQHF. The CDR3 coding sequence is TGTGCCAGCAGCGCAACAGATAGCAATCAGCCCCAGCATTTT.

This clonotype was seen repeatedly, ten times or more. The V gene is TRBV7-8, the J gene TRBJ2-1; D may be TRBD2 (5 bases). The CDR3 contains 14 residues. Germline CDR1 SGHVS, CDR2 FQNEAQ. V was cut by 7 bases and J by 2 bases, with 12 bases left in between. CDR3 residues: CASISAATYNEQFF. In DNA, the CDR3 is TGTGCCAGCATCTCAGCGGCCACCTACAATGAGCAGTTCTTC.

This clonotype was found many times. The chain joins TRBV9 to TRBJ1-2; D is unresolved. V lost 4 bases to trimming and J lost 7 bases, with 14 bases between them. Germline V gives CDR1 SGDLS, CDR2 YYNGEE. The CDR3 is made up of 13 amino acids. The CDR3 region is CASSPPGGRGYTF. The CDR3 DNA reads TGTGCCAGCAGCCCCCCGGGTGGTCGTGGCTACACCTTC.

This clonotype was observed at least ten times. The rearrangement joins TRBV18 to TRBJ1-1; a weak D match, TRBD1 (5 bases). The CDR3 is 15 amino acids. V lost 3 bases and J 1 base, leaving 12 bases between the germline ends. Germline CDR1 and CDR2: KGHSH and LQKENI. This CDR3 is CASSPTPTANTEAFF. CDR3 DNA sequence: TGTGCCAGCTCACCCACTCCGACAGCGAACACTGAAGCTTTCTTT.

This clonotype appeared many times. The chain uses TRBV15 and TRBJ1-1; D is possibly TRBD1 (6 bases). Germline CDR1 LNHNV, CDR2 YYDKDF (reference sequence). The V and J ends lost 0 bases and 2 bases respectively, with 7 bases between them. CDR3 length: 14 residues. This chain's CDR3 is CATSRDRGNTEAFF. The CDR3 coding sequence is TGTGCCACCAGCAGAGACAGGGGCAACACTGAAGCTTTCTTT.

Many counts were recorded for this clonotype. The chain recombines TRBV3-1 with TRBJ2-5; possibly TRBD2 for D (5 bases). Trimming left V 1 base short and J 1 base short, with 7 bases between. The CDR3 runs to 14 residues. CDR1 LGHDT and CDR2 YNNKEL come from the germline V gene (reference sequence). The CDR3 loop is CASSQAGSQETQYF. The CDR3 DNA is TGTGCCAGCAGCCAAGCGGGGAGCCAAGAGACCCAGTACTTC.

The chain employs TRBV10-3 and TRBJ1-5, with no clear D. Trimming shortened V by 8 bases and J by 9 bases, and 17 bases separated the two germline ends. Germline V lookup: CDR1 ENHRY, CDR2 SYGVKD. The CDR3 loop spans 13 amino acids. CDR3 protein: CAIGPEGPGPQHF. In nucleotides, the CDR3 is TGTGCCATCGGCCCGGAGGGCCCGGGGCCCCAGCATTTT.

The chain uses TRBV7-3 and TRBJ2-1; no clear D gene. Trimming shortened V by 2 bases and J by 10 bases, and 12 bases separated the two germline ends. The CDR3 spans 13 residues. Germline assignment: CDR1 SGHTA and CDR2 FQGTGA. The DNA of the CDR3 is TGTGCCAGCAGCTTAGATCCAGGCGGAGAGCAGTTCTTC. Translating gives CASSLDPGGEQFF.

The sample holds many counts of this clonotype. The chain carries TRBV19 and TRBJ1-1; D not certain. Germline loops: CDR1 LNHDA, CDR2 SQIVND (reference sequence). Deletions cut 3 bases from V and 0 bases from J, with 5 bases between. This CDR3 is 13 amino acids long. CDR3 region: CASSMPVNTEAFF. CDR3 DNA: TGTGCCAGTAGTATGCCCGTGAACACTGAAGCTTTCTTT.

In its sample, this clonotype was seen many times. This rearrangement joins TRBV20-1 to TRBJ2-5; weak D call: TRBD1 (7 bases). The germline CDR1 and CDR2 sequences are DFQATT and SNEGSKA (reference sequence). This CDR3 contains 16 residues. V was cut by 6 bases and J by 1 base, with 21 bases left in between. The CDR3 DNA reads as TGCAGTGCCACCCCGGTCCAGGGGGGCCCCCAAGAGACCCAGTACTTC. This codes for CSATPVQGGPQETQYF.

This clonotype was observed many times. A read error may produce the germline difference seen at one junction end. This rearrangement joins TRBV18 to TRBJ1-2; unclear D gene. This CDR3 has 13 residues. Germline lookup yields CDR1 KGHSH and CDR2 LQKENI. CDR3 protein: CASSPPGARKLFF. The CDR3 DNA follows: TGTGCCAGCTCACCACCGGGTGCACGGAAACTTTTCTTC.